The present T cell receptor (beta chain) was sequenced within a study of blood T cells in healthy people across ages. General study points: Comparison with aged donors showed that long-lived donors had more naive CD4+ cells and higher diversity.

The V end lost 5 bases, the J end lost 7 bases, and 9 bases lay between the germline ends. Germline CDR1 is KGHSH and CDR2 is LQKENI. The length of the CDR3 is 13 residues. Turning to this clonotype: Its antigen is undetermined.

Next came a second PCR, run for about 7 to 12 cycles, which used a sample-barcoded 5' primer along with a J-beta primer mix. Any given sample supplied a minimum of 3 million CDR3-containing paired-end reads. TCRdb reprocessed the 5' RACE reads via MiXCR and lists one record per CDR3 protein. The table records some 1.5 million distinct CDR3 sequences, over 25% of them present only once. The TCR originated in a woman between 25 and 40 years old in good health. Material for sequencing was blood. The chain has TRBV18 and TRBJ1-6; tentatively, D is TRBD1 (5 bases). This chain's CDR3 is CASSTDRNSPLHF. Here the CDR3 DNA reads TGTGCCAGCTCAACTGACAGAAATTCACCCCTCCACTTT.